This T cell receptor (beta chain) appears in the sequencing data of a study of siplizumab effects on memory and regulatory T cells. Study-level results: Naive T cells were seen as more diverse than memory cells and as major alloresponse contributors. In controls, about 28% of mappable alloreactive CD4+ clones were Treg-derived on average, versus about 64% with siplizumab.

Sequencing was performed with immunoSEQ multiplex PCR; in TCRdb, only in-frame clones are kept and a portion is missing. Of more than 90,000 clones listed, nearly 95% were seen once; the top ten hold 12%. To note about this clone: The antigen remains undetermined.

The specimen was non-Treg CD4+ T cells sorted from blood. The sequence was obtained from a human donor in good health.

CDR3 bases: TGCGCCAGCAGCCTCCCTCCGCCGGGACAGGGGCGGGCTTTCTTT. Translation gives CASSLPPPGQGRAFF. This chain connects TRBV5-1 to TRBJ1-1; 10 bases map to TRBD1. Germline assignment: CDR1 SGHRS and CDR2 YFSETQ. J was trimmed by 11 bases and V by 4 bases; bases with no gene match: 14. This CDR3 contains 15 residues. Together with reference TRBV5-1 and TRBJ1-1, the CDR3 gives the full variable domain: KAGVTQTPRYLIKTRGQQVTLSCSPISGHRSVSWYQQTPGQGLQFLFEYFSETQRNKGNFPGRFSGRQFSNSRSEMNVSTLELGDSALYLCASSLPPPGQGRAFFGQGTRLTVV.